This T cell receptor (beta chain) was sequenced for a study of cytomegalovirus exposure and HLA in healthy donors. The study's findings and limits: TCR beta V- and J-gene trimming, according to a later analysis, was linked to a missense DCLRE1C variant. In vitro data verified a few CMV-associated chains as specific for CMV antigens.

On this clone: Antigen unknown.

PCR involved 60 Vbeta and 13 Jbeta primers. Data came from immunoSEQ multiplex PCR; TCRdb stores just in-frame clones and leaves some out. The profile shows under 150,000 clones, 70% to 80% of them singletons. The CDR3 has 13 amino acids. CDR1 and CDR2 from the germline V gene are ENHRY and SYGVKD. V was shortened by 6 bases and J by 3 bases, with 11 bases between the two germline ends. The chain employs TRBV10-3 and TRBJ1-2; no clear D. This clonotype was obtained from a woman in her thirties or forties in good health and CMV-seropositive. The material sequenced was PBMCs. The CDR3 sequence: CAIRTPEDYGYTF. The CDR3 nucleotides are TGTGCCATCAGGACGCCAGAGGACTATGGCTACACCTTC.